Listed here are 6 T cell receptor beta chains from one sample, sequenced in a study of blood T cell repertoires in COVID-19 (dated by TCRdb to 2020 to 2021). Receptors were amplified or captured by the immunoSEQ multiplex PCR assay. TCRdb took this table from immuneACCESS and kept in-frame rearrangements with V and J called. Such tables lack part of the clones; where checked against another copy, unresolved V genes explain under half of the gap, and the rest is unexplained. This sample is represented by fewer than 200,000 clones; 90% of them were singletons. The ten largest clones capture approximately 0.48% of the sample. Sequencing was carried out using peripheral blood. Every receptor here comes from a man between 50 and 59 years old with acute or convalescent COVID-19.

The V and J genes are TRBV6-5 and TRBJ1-3; possible D gene TRBD1, 6 bases. This CDR3 region has 16 residues. The V and J ends lost 2 bases and 0 bases respectively, with 11 bases between them. Per the germline V gene, CDR1 is MNHEY and CDR2 is SVGAGI. The CDR3: CASSYQQGISGNTIYF. Here the CDR3 DNA reads TGTGCCAGCAGTTACCAGCAGGGGATCTCTGGAAACACCATATATTTT.

The chain couples TRBV11-2 to TRBJ2-7; D not resolved. V lost 0 bases and J lost 0, with 6 bases in between. In germline, CDR1 is SGHAT, CDR2 FQNNGV. The CDR3 sequence is 14 residues long. CDR3 amino acids: CASSLDTVSYEQYF. The CDR3 nucleotides read TGTGCCAGCAGCTTAGATACAGTCTCCTACGAGCAGTACTTC.

The gene calls are TRBV9 and TRBJ2-1, with 7 nucleotides matching TRBD2. This CDR3 is built from 16 residues. In germline, CDR1 is SGDLS, CDR2 YYNGEE. V trimming: 0 bases; J trimming: 2 bases; junction bases outside the gene matches: 5. CDR3 residues: CASSVAGGATYNEQFF. The CDR3 bases are TGTGCCAGCAGCGTAGCGGGGGGAGCAACCTACAATGAGCAGTTCTTC.

The chain links TRBV5-1 to TRBJ1-3; 9 nucleotides match TRBD1. The germline CDR1 and CDR2 sequences are SGHRS and YFSETQ. V lost 4 bases, J lost 1 base, and 3 bases stayed unmatched. The CDR3 runs to 15 residues. CDR3 bases: TGCGCCAGCAGCGCGGGACAGGGTTCTGGAAACACCATATATTTT. As protein: CASSAGQGSGNTIYF.

The chain joins TRBV6-5 to TRBJ2-7; D perhaps matches TRBD2 (5 bases). The germline V gene has CDR1 MNHEY and CDR2 SVGAGI. The CDR3 is 13 amino acids. The V end was cut by 5 bases, the J end by 3 bases, with 11 bases between. CDR3 protein: CASSIRDIYEQYV. CDR3 nucleotide sequence: TGTGCCAGCAGTATCCGGGATATCTACGAGCAGTACGTC.

The chain uses TRBV11-2 and TRBJ2-3, with 13 bases fitting TRBD2. V dropped 4 bases and J dropped 0; count of bases not matched to a gene: 1. The CDR3 loop spans 16 amino acids. Germline V gene lookup returns CDR1 SGHAT and CDR2 FQNNGV. The CDR3 coding sequence is TGTGCCAGCAGCTGGACTAGCGGGAGCAGCACAGATACGCAGTATTTT. Translation: CASSWTSGSSTDTQYF.